This T cell receptor (beta chain) emerged from a study of neurological immune-mediated disorders. Study-wide findings and caveats: None of the CDR3 amino acid sequences found in expanded clones was shared across subjects. This suggests that the TCR-beta repertoires were private in all groups.

TCRdb re-analysed the 5' RACE reads in MiXCR, keeping a single row per CDR3 protein. The table shows around 25,000 distinct CDR3 sequences, with roughly an eighth occurring only once. This CDR3 comprises 12 residues. Germline values: CDR1 MNHEY, CDR2 SVGAGI. Trimming left V 10 bases short and J 1 base short, with 8 bases between. In the case of this clonotype: The target antigen is unknown.

The clonotype was recovered from a woman between 55 and 75 years old with HTLV-1-associated myelopathy (HAM/TSP). The chain employs TRBV6-5 and TRBJ1-5; TRBD1 is a possible D gene (6 bases). Sequencing was performed on PBMCs. CDR3 in DNA: TGTGCCACAGGGGCGAGCAATCAGCCCCAGCATTTT. Translating gives CATGASNQPQHF.